This T cell receptor (beta chain) was sequenced during a study of PD-1 blockade in classical Hodgkin lymphoma. Study as a whole: The nivolumab dose that patients received was 3 mg/kg, given intravenously every 2 weeks. Study-level results: Although disease activity or prior therapy may be involved, causes of the repertoire differences remain undefined. Patients newly diagnosed and complete responders had comparable baseline diversity. Patients excluded were those beginning nivolumab under 1 year after ASCT.

CDR1 and CDR2 (germline): MGHRA, YSYEKL. This CDR3 region has 17 residues. The ends lost 0 bases at V and 7 bases at J; junction bases unmatched: 11. With respect to this clone: Its antigen is not identified.

Each patient relapsed following autologous stem cell transplantation, and prior brentuximab vedotin exposure differed. Method: immunoSEQ multiplex PCR; TCRdb's copy keeps in-frame clones and lacks some. Altogether around 10,000 clones are present, more than 75% being singletons, with the ten largest covering approximately 35%. The genes are TRBV4-1 and TRBJ1-2; the match to TRBD1 covers 10 bases. The receptor was isolated from a human donor with classical Hodgkin lymphoma. The specimen was peripheral blood mononuclear cells (PBMCs), collected before the second cycle of nivolumab. CDR3 protein: CASSQDGAGTGVFGYTF. The CDR3 nucleotides are TGCGCCAGCAGCCAAGATGGTGCCGGGACAGGGGTCTTTGGCTACACCTTC.